Below, 17 T cell receptor beta chains from the same sample are listed, as sequenced in a study of cytomegalovirus exposure and HLA in healthy donors. Vbeta (60) and Jbeta (13) primers were used in the PCR. The method was immunoSEQ multiplex PCR; TCRdb's version includes in-frame clones alone and lacks a portion of them. Here the sample spans some 140,000 clones, 74% being singletons. The specimen sequenced was PBMCs. These receptors were taken from a man in his thirties or forties in good health and CMV-seronegative.

The chain has TRBV2 and TRBJ1-2, with unresolved D. The CDR3 sequence is 10 residues long. V lost 7 bases and J 5 bases, leaving 5 bases between the germline ends. Germline-derived CDR1 and CDR2 are SNHLY and FYNNEI. This chain's CDR3 is CASTEYGYTF. The CDR3 coding sequence is TGTGCCAGCACGGAGTATGGCTACACCTTC.

The V and J genes are TRBV6-4 and TRBJ2-7, with a possible D match to TRBD1 (6 bases). Germline V gene data show CDR1 as MRHNA and CDR2 as SNTAGT. Trimming removed 6 bases from V and 0 bases from J, with 15 bases in between. This CDR3 has 15 amino acids. The CDR3, as DNA: TGTGCCAGCAGCCTTGAAGACAGGCCCTCCTACGAGCAGTACTTC. Protein product: CASSLEDRPSYEQYF.

This chain uses TRBV11-3 with TRBJ1-1; D call uncertain. The CDR3 runs to 13 residues. The V gene lost 4 bases and the J gene lost 4 bases, with 10 bases spanning the gap. The germline V gene has CDR1 SGHNT and CDR2 YENEEA. The CDR3 nucleotides are TGTGCCAGCAGCTCACGGGTGGGCACTGAAGCTTTCTTT. Encoded protein: CASSSRVGTEAFF. Using reference TRBV11-3 and TRBJ1-1 for the parts outside the CDR3, the full variable domain is EAGVVQSPRYKIIEKKQPVAFWCNPISGHNTLYWYLQNLGQGPELLIRYENEEAVDDSQLPKDRFSAERLKGVDSTLKIQPAELGDSAVYLCASSSRVGTEAFFGQGTRLTVV.

The rearrangement links TRBV5-1 to TRBJ1-5, with 7 bases aligning to TRBD1. The CDR3 consists of 14 residues. Looked up from germline, CDR1 is SGHRS and CDR2 is YFSETQ. V lost 4 bases to trimming and J lost 6 bases; unmatched junction nucleotides: 7. The DNA of the CDR3 is TGCGCCAGCAGCAGATTACAGGGGTGTCAGCCCCAGCATTTT. Encoded protein: CASSRLQGCQPQHF. The full variable domain, completed using reference TRBV5-1 and TRBJ1-5, is KAGVTQTPRYLIKTRGQQVTLSCSPISGHRSVSWYQQTPGQGLQFLFEYFSETQRNKGNFPGRFSGRQFSNSRSEMNVSTLELGDSALYLCASSRLQGCQPQHFGDGTRLSIL.

The chain carries TRBV30 and TRBJ1-1, with D possibly being TRBD1 (5 bases). The CDR3 sequence is 12 residues long. V gave up 1 base and J gave up 5 bases, with 8 bases separating them. In germline, CDR1 is GTSNPN, CDR2 SVGIG (reference sequence). CDR3 sequence (DNA): TGTGCCTGGAGTGCAGGGTGGACTGAAGCTTTCTTT. Its protein is CAWSAGWTEAFF.

The rearrangement joins TRBV4-2 to TRBJ2-6; 12 bases match TRBD1. Germline assignment: CDR1 LGHNA and CDR2 YNFKEQ. CDR3 length equals 18 residues. The junction had 3 bases not matched to a gene; V was cut back by 1 base and J by 2 bases. CDR3 coding DNA: TGTGCCAGCAGCCAAGGGGGACAGGGGGCGCCTGGGGCCAACGTCCTGACTTTC. Translated: CASSQGGQGAPGANVLTF.

The CDR3 spells CASRGAGGFNEQFF. CDR3 nucleotides: TGTGCCAGCAGAGGGGCAGGGGGCTTCAATGAGCAGTTCTTC. V and J are TRBV6-1 and TRBJ2-1; 8 nucleotides match TRBD1. The trim removed 6 bases at V and 6 bases at J, leaving 7 bases unmatched. The CDR3 length is 14 residues. Germline V gives CDR1 MNHNS, CDR2 SASEGT.

This chain uses TRBV4-2 with TRBJ2-5, with 10 bases identical to TRBD2. V trimming: 6 bases; J trimming: 5 bases; junction bases outside the gene matches: 12. Germline V lookup: CDR1 LGHNA, CDR2 YNFKEQ. This CDR3 has 16 residues. The CDR3 loop reads CASSNGLAEMMETQYF. CDR3 bases: TGTGCCAGCAGTAACGGACTAGCGGAGATGATGGAGACCCAGTACTTC.

About this clone: A junction boundary mismatches the germline segment, possibly from a read error. The chain is built from TRBV7-7 and TRBJ2-2, with D uncertain. The length of the CDR3 is 15 residues. Germline-derived CDR1 and CDR2 are SSHAT and FNYEAQ (reference sequence). Here the CDR3 DNA reads TGTGCTAGCAGCTTCGACGCCCCGGGCACCGGGGAGCTGTTTTTT. Residues: CASSFDAPGTGELFF. Full variable domain (outside the CDR3, taken from reference TRBV7-7 and TRBJ2-2): GAGVSQSPRYKVTKRGQDVTLRCDPISSHATLYWYQQALGQGPEFLTYFNYEAQPDKSGLPSDRFSAERPEGSISTLTIQRTEQRDSAMYRCASSFDAPGTGELFFGEGSRLTVL.

The V gene is TRBV18, the J gene TRBJ1-1, with 8 bases identical to TRBD1. V gave up 6 bases and J gave up 3 bases; unmatched junction bases: 6. From germline, CDR1 is KGHSH and CDR2 LQKENI. CDR3 length: 14 residues. CDR3 in amino acids: CASSTGDFYTEAFF. The CDR3 DNA sequence: TGTGCCAGCTCGACAGGGGACTTTTACACTGAAGCTTTCTTT.

The chain links TRBV5-1 to TRBJ1-1; tentative D call: TRBD1 (6 bases). V was trimmed by 4 bases and J by 1 base, leaving 20 bases between them. From germline, CDR1 is SGHRS and CDR2 YFSETQ. The CDR3 extends over 17 amino acids. In DNA form, the CDR3 reads TGCGCCAGCAGCCCAGGGTGGCGGGGGGGCCCGAACACTGAAGCTTTCTTT. Its translation is CASSPGWRGGPNTEAFF. The entire variable domain, with the rest obtained from reference TRBV5-1 and TRBJ1-1, is as follows: KAGVTQTPRYLIKTRGQQVTLSCSPISGHRSVSWYQQTPGQGLQFLFEYFSETQRNKGNFPGRFSGRQFSNSRSEMNVSTLELGDSALYLCASSPGWRGGPNTEAFFGQGTRLTVV.

Regarding this clone: An end of the junction does not agree with germline; a read error may underlie this. The rearrangement joins TRBV7-9 to TRBJ2-7; 8 bases line up with TRBD1. Germline V gives CDR1 SEHNR, CDR2 FQNEAQ (reference sequence). The CDR3 consists of 12 residues. CDR3 protein: CSSSRTGSEQYF. Here the CDR3 DNA reads TGTTCCAGCAGCAGGACAGGGAGCGAGCAGTACTTC. Based on the CDR3 plus reference TRBV7-9 and TRBJ2-7, the full variable domain is DTGVSQNPRHKITKRGQNVTFRCDPISEHNRLYWYRQTLGQGPEFLTYFQNEAQLEKSRLLSDRFSAERPKGSFSTLEIQRTEQGDSAMYLCSSSRTGSEQYFGPGTRLTVT.

Comment on this clone: A read error may account for a junction end that differs from germline. The chain links TRBV7-7 to TRBJ2-1; D is possibly TRBD2 (5 bases). The CDR3 consists of 15 residues. Germline loops: CDR1 SSHAT, CDR2 FNYEAQ (reference sequence). The CDR3 DNA is TGTGCTAGCAGCCCCCTGGAACGGGGATACAATGAGCAGTTCTTC. Residues: CASSPLERGYNEQFF.

The V gene is TRBV14, the J gene TRBJ2-1; TRBD2 might be the D (5 bases). The CDR3 spans 15 residues. The ends were cut back, 0 bases at V and 4 bases at J, with 10 bases in the middle. The germline gives CDR1 SGHDN, CDR2 FVKESK. CDR3 DNA: TGTGCCAGCAGCCAAGATTTAGGAGGATACAATGAGCAGTTCTTC. It translates to CASSQDLGGYNEQFF.

The genes are TRBV5-1 and TRBJ2-5; 13 bases line up with TRBD2. Germline loops: CDR1 SGHRS, CDR2 YFSETQ. The V and J ends lost 2 bases and 5 bases, in that order; junction bases with no gene match: 6. The CDR3 sequence is 16 residues long. The CDR3 region has the DNA TGCGCCAGCAGCTTCAGACTAGCGGGGGGACGGGAGACCCAGTACTTC. Protein sequence: CASSFRLAGGRETQYF.

This clone was counted a few times. This chain links TRBV18 with TRBJ1-2, with a tentative D call TRBD1 (6 bases). The CDR3 totals 15 residues. CDR1 and CDR2 from the germline V gene are KGHSH and LQKENI. V was trimmed by 3 bases and J by 0 bases, leaving 11 bases between them. CDR3 loop: CASSPLRTANYGYTF. The CDR3 DNA sequence: TGTGCCAGCTCACCGCTACGGACAGCTAACTATGGCTACACCTTC.

This clone was counted a few times. The CDR3 region is CASSSSGLKETQYF. CDR3 DNA sequence: TGTGCCAGCAGTTCTTCAGGGTTGAAGGAGACCCAGTACTTC. The rearrangement links TRBV27 to TRBJ2-5, with D tentatively TRBD1 (5 bases). Germline CDR1 MNHEY, CDR2 SMNVEV (reference sequence). The CDR3 has 14 amino acids. Trimming removed 4 bases at V and 5 bases at J, with 14 bases between.